This T cell receptor beta chain was retrieved from a study of blood T cell repertoires in COVID-19. As handled by the study authors: From reference gene primer amplification, estimates of nucleated cell counts were derived. Assay used: immunoSEQ multiplex PCR; TCRdb lists only in-frame clones, some missing. The V and J calls and clone size are taken from that table; D and trimming were inferred from the DNA. The data hold about 250,000 clones, with about 83% observed a single time. The sample was peripheral blood. This receptor was obtained from a man aged 50 to 60 with acute or convalescent COVID-19.

The CDR3 loop is CASKKQGFTGELFF. The CDR3 nucleotides read TGCGCCAGCAAAAAACAGGGGTTCACCGGGGAGCTGTTTTTT. The V gene is TRBV10-2, the J gene TRBJ2-2, with 7 bases matching TRBD1. The ends lost 7 bases at V and 4 bases at J; junction bases unmatched: 6. The germline V gene encodes CDR1 WSHSY and CDR2 SAAADI. The CDR3 spans 14 residues.